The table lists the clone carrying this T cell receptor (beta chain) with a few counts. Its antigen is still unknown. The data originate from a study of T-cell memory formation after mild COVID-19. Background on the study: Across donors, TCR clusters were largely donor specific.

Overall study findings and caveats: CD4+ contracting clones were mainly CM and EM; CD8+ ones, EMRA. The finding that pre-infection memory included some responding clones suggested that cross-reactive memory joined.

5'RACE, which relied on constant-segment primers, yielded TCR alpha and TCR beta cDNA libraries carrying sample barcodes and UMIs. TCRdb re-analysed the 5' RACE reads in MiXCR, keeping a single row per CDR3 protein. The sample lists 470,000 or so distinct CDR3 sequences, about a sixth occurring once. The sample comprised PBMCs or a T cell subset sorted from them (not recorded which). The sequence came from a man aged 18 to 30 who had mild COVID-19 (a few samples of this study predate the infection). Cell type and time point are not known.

The CDR3 DNA reads TGTGCCATCAGCGGAGGGGGATCCCTCGGAGATACGCAGTATTTT. Its translation is CAISGGGSLGDTQYF. The chain has TRBV10-3 and TRBJ2-3; D may be TRBD1 or TRBD2 (6 bases each). The CDR3 sequence is 15 residues long. V was shortened by 6 bases and J by 5 bases, with 18 bases between the two germline ends. Germline CDR1 and CDR2: ENHRY and SYGVKD.